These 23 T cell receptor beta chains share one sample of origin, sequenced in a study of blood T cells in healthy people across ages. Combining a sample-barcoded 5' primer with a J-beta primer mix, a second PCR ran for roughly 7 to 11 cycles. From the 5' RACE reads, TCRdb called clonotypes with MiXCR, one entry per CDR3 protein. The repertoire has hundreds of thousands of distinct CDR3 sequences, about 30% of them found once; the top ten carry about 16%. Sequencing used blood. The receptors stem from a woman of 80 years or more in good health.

The CDR3 coding sequence is TGTGCCAGTCCCCCGATTCAGTACTTC. Its protein is CASPPIQYF. The rearrangement links TRBV11-3 to TRBJ2-5; no clear D. Germline CDR1 reads SGHNT; CDR2 reads YENEEA. Deletions cut 9 bases from V and 11 bases from J, with 10 bases between. The CDR3 is made up of 9 amino acids.

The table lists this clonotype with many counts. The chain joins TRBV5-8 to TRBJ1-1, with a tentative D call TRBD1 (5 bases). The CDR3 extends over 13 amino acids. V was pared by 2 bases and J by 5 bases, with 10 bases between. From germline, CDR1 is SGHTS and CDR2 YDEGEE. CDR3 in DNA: TGTGCCAGCAGCTTCCAGGGAGGAACTGAAGCTTTCTTT. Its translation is CASSFQGGTEAFF. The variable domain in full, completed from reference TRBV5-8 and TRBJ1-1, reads EAGVTQSPTHLIKTRGQQATLRCSPISGHTSVYWYQQALGLGLQFLLWYDEGEERNRGNFPPRFSGRQFPNYSSELNVNALELEDSALYLCASSFQGGTEAFFGQGTRLTVV.

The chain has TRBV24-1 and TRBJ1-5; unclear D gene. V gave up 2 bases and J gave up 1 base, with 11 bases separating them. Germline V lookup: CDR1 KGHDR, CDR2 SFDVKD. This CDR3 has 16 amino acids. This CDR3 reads CATSDSQRGSNQPQHF. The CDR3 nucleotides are TGTGCCACCAGTGATTCACAACGGGGAAGCAATCAGCCCCAGCATTTT.

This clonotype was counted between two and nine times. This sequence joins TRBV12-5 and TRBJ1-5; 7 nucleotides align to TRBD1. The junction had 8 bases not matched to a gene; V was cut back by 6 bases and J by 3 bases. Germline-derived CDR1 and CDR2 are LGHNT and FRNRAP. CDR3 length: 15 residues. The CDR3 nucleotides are TGTGCTAGTGGACTCGGACAGGTTCTCAATCAGCCCCAGCATTTT. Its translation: CASGLGQVLNQPQHF.

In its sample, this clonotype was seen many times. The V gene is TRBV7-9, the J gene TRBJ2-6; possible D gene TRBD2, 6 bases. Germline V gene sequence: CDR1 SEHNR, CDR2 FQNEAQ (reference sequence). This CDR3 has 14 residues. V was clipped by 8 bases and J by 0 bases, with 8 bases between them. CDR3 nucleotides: TGTGCCAGCGCGGGGTTCTCTGGGGCCAACGTCCTGACTTTC. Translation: CASAGFSGANVLTF.

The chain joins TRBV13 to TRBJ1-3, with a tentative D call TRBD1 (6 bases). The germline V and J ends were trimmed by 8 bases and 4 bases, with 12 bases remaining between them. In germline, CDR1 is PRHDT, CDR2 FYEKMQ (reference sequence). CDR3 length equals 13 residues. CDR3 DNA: TGTGCCAGCGGCCACAGGGCGGGAAACACCATATATTTT. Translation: CASGHRAGNTIYF.

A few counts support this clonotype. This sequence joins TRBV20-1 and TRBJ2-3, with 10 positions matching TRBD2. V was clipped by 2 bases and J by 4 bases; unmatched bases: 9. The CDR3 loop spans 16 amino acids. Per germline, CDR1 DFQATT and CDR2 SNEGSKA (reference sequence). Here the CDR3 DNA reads TGCAGTGCTAGAAAAAGCGGGGGGGCCAGTGCAGATACGCAGTATTTT. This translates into CSARKSGGASADTQYF.

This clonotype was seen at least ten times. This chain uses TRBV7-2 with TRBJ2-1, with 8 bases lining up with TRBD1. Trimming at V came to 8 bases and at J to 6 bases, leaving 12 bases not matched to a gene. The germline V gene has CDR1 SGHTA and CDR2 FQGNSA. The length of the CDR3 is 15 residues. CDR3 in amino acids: CASGSQTGGINEQFF. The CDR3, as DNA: TGTGCCAGCGGATCCCAAACAGGGGGTATCAATGAGCAGTTCTTC. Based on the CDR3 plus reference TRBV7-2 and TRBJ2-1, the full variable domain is GAGVSQSPSNKVTEKGKDVELRCDPISGHTALYWYRQSLGQGLEFLIYFQGNSAPDKSGLPSDRFSAERTGGSVSTLTIQRTQQEDSAVYLCASGSQTGGINEQFFGPGTRLTVL.

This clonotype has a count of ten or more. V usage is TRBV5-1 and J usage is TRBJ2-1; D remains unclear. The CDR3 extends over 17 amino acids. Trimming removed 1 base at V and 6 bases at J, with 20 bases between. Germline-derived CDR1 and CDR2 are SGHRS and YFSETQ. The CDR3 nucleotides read TGCGCCAGCAGCTTGTGGGATACGGCATACGGGTCCAATGAGCAGTTCTTC. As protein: CASSLWDTAYGSNEQFF.

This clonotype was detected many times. This CDR3 is CASSSRAVETQYF. The CDR3 DNA reads as TGTGCCAGCAGTTCAAGGGCAGTAGAGACCCAGTACTTC. The V and J genes are TRBV28 and TRBJ2-5, with D unresolved. Looked up from germline, CDR1 is MDHEN and CDR2 is SYDVKM. With 4 bases removed from V and 4 bases from J, the gap between germline ends came to 10 bases. The CDR3 has 13 residues.

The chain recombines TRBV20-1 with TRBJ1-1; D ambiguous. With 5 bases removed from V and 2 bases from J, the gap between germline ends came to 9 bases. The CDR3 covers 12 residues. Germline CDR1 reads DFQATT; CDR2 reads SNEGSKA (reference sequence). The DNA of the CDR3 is TGCAGTGCTCAACCACCTAACACTGAAGCTTTCTTT. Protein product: CSAQPPNTEAFF.

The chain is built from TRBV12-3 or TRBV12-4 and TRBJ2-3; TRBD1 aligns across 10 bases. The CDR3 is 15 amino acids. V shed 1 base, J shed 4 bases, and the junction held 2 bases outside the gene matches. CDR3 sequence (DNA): TGTGCCAGCAGTTTAGTGACAGGGGGCGCAGATACGCAGTATTTT. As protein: CASSLVTGGADTQYF.

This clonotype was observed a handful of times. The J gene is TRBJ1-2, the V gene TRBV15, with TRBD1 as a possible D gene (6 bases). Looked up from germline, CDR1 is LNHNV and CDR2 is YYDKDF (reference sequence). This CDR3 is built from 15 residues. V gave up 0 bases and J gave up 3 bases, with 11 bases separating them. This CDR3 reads CATSRDSTGYYGYTF. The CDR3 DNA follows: TGTGCCACCAGCAGAGATTCGACAGGCTACTATGGCTACACCTTC.

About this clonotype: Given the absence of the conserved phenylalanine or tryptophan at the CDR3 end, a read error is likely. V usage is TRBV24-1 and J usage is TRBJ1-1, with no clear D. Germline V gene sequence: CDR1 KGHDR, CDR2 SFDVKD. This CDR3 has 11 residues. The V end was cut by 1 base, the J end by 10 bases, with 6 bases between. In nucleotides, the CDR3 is TGTGCCACCAGTGATTTAGTTCGAGCTTTCTGT. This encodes CATSDLVRAFC.

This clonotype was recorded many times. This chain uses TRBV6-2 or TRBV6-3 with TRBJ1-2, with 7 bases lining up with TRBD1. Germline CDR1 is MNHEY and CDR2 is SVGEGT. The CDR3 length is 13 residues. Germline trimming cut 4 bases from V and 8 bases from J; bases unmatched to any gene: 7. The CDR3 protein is CASSWGQPYGYTF. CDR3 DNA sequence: TGTGCCAGCAGTTGGGGACAGCCCTACGGCTACACCTTC.

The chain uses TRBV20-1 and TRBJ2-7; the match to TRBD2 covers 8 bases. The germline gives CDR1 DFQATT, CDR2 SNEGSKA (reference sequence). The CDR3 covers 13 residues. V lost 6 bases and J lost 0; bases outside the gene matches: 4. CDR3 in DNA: TGCAGTGCCGACAGCGGGAGCTCCTACGAGCAGTACTTC. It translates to CSADSGSSYEQYF.

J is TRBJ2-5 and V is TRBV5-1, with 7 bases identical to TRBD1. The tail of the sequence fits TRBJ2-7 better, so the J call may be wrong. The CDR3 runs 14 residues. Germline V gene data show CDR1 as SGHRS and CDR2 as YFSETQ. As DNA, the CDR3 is TGCGCCAGCAGCCCGACAGGGTCACATTACGAGCAGTACTTC. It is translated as CASSPTGSHYEQYF.

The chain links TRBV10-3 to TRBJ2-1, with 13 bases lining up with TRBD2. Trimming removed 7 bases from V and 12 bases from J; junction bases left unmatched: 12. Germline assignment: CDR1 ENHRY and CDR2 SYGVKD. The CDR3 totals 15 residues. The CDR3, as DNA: TGTGCCATCACCAAACTAGCGGGGGGGCCGGATGGGCAGTTCTTC. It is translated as CAITKLAGGPDGQFF.

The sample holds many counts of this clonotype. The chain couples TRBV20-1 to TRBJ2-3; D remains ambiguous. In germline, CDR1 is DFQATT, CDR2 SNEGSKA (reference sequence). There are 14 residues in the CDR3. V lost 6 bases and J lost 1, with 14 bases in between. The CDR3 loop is CSATDLLGTDTQYF. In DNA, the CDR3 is TGCAGTGCCACGGACCTTTTGGGCACAGATACGCAGTATTTT.

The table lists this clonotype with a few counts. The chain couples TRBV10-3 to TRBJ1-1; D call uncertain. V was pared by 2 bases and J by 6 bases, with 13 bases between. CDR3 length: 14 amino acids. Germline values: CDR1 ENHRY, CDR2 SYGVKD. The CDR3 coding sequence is TGTGCCATCAGTGAGACCTTGAAGACCGCTGAAGCTTTCTTT. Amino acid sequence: CAISETLKTAEAFF.

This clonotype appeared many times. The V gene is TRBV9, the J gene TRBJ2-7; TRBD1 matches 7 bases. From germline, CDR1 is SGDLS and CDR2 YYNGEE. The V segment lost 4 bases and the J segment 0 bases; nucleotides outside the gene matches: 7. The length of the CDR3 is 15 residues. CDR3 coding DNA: TGTGCCAGCAGCCCCCGGACAGGACTCTCCTACGAGCAGTACTTC. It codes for CASSPRTGLSYEQYF.

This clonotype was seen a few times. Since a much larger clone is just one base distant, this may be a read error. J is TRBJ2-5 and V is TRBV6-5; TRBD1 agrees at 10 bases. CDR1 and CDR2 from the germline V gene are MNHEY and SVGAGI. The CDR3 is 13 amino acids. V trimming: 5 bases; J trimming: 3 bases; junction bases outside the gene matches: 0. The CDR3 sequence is CASSGQGEETQYF. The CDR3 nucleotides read TGTGCCAGCAGTGGACAGGGGGAAGAGACCCAGTACTTC.

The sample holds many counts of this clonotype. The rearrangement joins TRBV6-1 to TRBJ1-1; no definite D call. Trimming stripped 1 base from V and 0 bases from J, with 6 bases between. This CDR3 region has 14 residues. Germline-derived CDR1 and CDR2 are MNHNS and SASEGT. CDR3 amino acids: CASSEGVMNTEAFF. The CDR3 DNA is TGTGCCAGCAGTGAAGGGGTAATGAACACTGAAGCTTTCTTT.